This T cell receptor beta chain originates from a study of T cell responses to AZD1222 COVID-19 vaccine. Study-wide results and caveats: The study sampled repertoires only after the peak T cell response. White British donors predominated, females outnumbered males, and clonal diversity was possibly underestimated. Close to half of all spike-specific TCRs reportedly target regions of the variants that are unmutated.

Concerning this clone itself: Its antigen is not known.

TCRdb's copy holds only in-frame clones and misses some; the assay was immunoSEQ multiplex PCR. The sample lists 95,000 to 150,000 clones; about 85% were seen once. V shed 0 bases and J 1 base; nucleotides not matched to a gene: 11. The V gene's germline CDR1 is SQVTM and CDR2 ANQGSEA. CDR3 length equals 17 residues. This TCR came from an adult in good health. The genes are TRBV29-1 and TRBJ1-1, with 7 bases that match TRBD1. The sample in question was peripheral blood, obtained on day 0 of AZD1222 vaccination. The CDR3 nucleotides are TGCAGCGTTGAAGATCCTATGGGACAGAGCCAGAACACTGAAGCTTTCTTT. Translating gives CSVEDPMGQSQNTEAFF.